The rows below give T cell receptor beta chains drawn from one sample of a study of blood T cells in healthy people across ages. Each CDR3 protein is one row after TCRdb ran MiXCR on the 5' RACE reads. In the table there are roughly 2 million distinct CDR3 sequences, around 50% of which are singletons. The sequencing input was blood. The source of these receptors is a woman aged 35 to 49 in good health. The conserved cysteine and the conserved F or W are not part of the CDR3 here. A clone size is listed for some rows: how often the clone was seen (once, few, many), or a class if it is expanded.

j_gene: TRBJ2-1; abundance: .; v_gene: TRBV7-6; CDR3aa: ASSLVRGGPYNEQF
j_gene: TRBJ2-3; abundance: .; v_gene: TRBV5-5; CDR3aa: ASSFRQGERDTQY
j_gene: TRBJ2-3; abundance: .; v_gene: TRBV19; CDR3aa: ASSTLGVADTQY
j_gene: TRBJ2-6; abundance: few; v_gene: TRBV4-3; CDR3aa: ASSQVRKGLSGANVLT
j_gene: TRBJ2-6; abundance: .; v_gene: TRBV7-2; CDR3aa: ASSLGQGTGSGANVLT
j_gene: .; abundance: few; v_gene: TRBV27; CDR3aa: ASSRKPPPDEQY
j_gene: TRBJ2-3; abundance: few; v_gene: TRBV12-3/TRBV12-4; CDR3aa: ASSLGETDTQY
j_gene: TRBJ2-3; abundance: .; v_gene: TRBV19; CDR3aa: ASSIGRGNTDTQY
j_gene: TRBJ2-7; abundance: few; v_gene: TRBV7-2; CDR3aa: ASTGIMGAEQY
j_gene: TRBJ1-2; abundance: .; v_gene: TRBV18; CDR3aa: ASSHGDSWTDSNGYT
j_gene: TRBJ2-4; abundance: .; v_gene: TRBV7-9; CDR3aa: VSSASGNIQY
j_gene: TRBJ2-5; abundance: .; v_gene: TRBV12-3/TRBV12-4; CDR3aa: ASTVGQTNGQETQY
j_gene: TRBJ2-5; abundance: .; v_gene: TRBV7-9; CDR3aa: ASSLLVGSQETQY
j_gene: TRBJ2-3; abundance: .; v_gene: TRBV29-1; CDR3aa: SVEGKYGAGPTDAQY
j_gene: TRBJ2-3; abundance: once; v_gene: TRBV6-2/TRBV6-3; CDR3aa: ASSYRLANSDTQY
j_gene: TRBJ2-5; abundance: .; v_gene: TRBV28; CDR3aa: ASSPAPMVETQY
j_gene: TRBJ1-6; abundance: few; v_gene: TRBV12-3/TRBV12-4; CDR3aa: ASSSQTGGSPLH
j_gene: TRBJ2-5; abundance: .; v_gene: TRBV7-2; CDR3aa: ASNGQGVYEQY
j_gene: TRBJ1-2; abundance: .; v_gene: TRBV6-2/TRBV6-3; CDR3aa: ASSFPTQTGSYGYT
j_gene: TRBJ1-5; abundance: .; v_gene: TRBV29-1; CDR3aa: SVEVGDNQPQH
j_gene: TRBJ2-7; abundance: .; v_gene: TRBV28; CDR3aa: ASRSSGTGGHEQY
j_gene: TRBJ1-6; abundance: .; v_gene: TRBV28; CDR3aa: ASSNPVGTSPLH
j_gene: .; abundance: .; v_gene: TRBV29-1; CDR3aa: SVTGVQYNEQY
j_gene: TRBJ2-2; abundance: .; v_gene: TRBV6-5; CDR3aa: ASSPLEGELF
j_gene: TRBJ1-6; abundance: .; v_gene: TRBV6-6; CDR3aa: ASRTGQYYNSPLH
j_gene: TRBJ2-1; abundance: .; v_gene: TRBV12-3/TRBV12-4; CDR3aa: ASSPQLGLYNEQF
j_gene: TRBJ2-5; abundance: .; v_gene: TRBV20-1; CDR3aa: SARLAGGPTQY
j_gene: TRBJ2-3; abundance: few; v_gene: TRBV7-2; CDR3aa: ASMISGLPTDTQY
j_gene: TRBJ2-3; abundance: .; v_gene: TRBV28; CDR3aa: VSTSVSLRPDTDTQY
j_gene: TRBJ2-6; abundance: .; v_gene: TRBV29-1; CDR3aa: SVDRGDSEANVLT
j_gene: TRBJ2-1; abundance: few; v_gene: TRBV5-6; CDR3aa: ASSLGKAYNEQF
j_gene: .; abundance: .; v_gene: TRBV6-2/TRBV6-3; CDR3aa: ACSYHSGTGLLYEQY
j_gene: TRBJ1-5; abundance: .; v_gene: TRBV7-8; CDR3aa: ASSLLAAARRDQPQH
j_gene: TRBJ1-6; abundance: .; v_gene: TRBV7-2; CDR3aa: ASSLGGTGNPPLH
j_gene: TRBJ2-1; abundance: .; v_gene: TRBV11-3; CDR3aa: ASSRATSGGGEQF
j_gene: TRBJ1-1; abundance: .; v_gene: TRBV28; CDR3aa: ASSFWKGLNTEAF
j_gene: TRBJ2-7; abundance: few; v_gene: TRBV18; CDR3aa: ASSPGPDSYEQY
j_gene: TRBJ2-6; abundance: .; v_gene: TRBV6-2/TRBV6-3; CDR3aa: ASSETAPGANVLT
j_gene: TRBJ2-7; abundance: few; v_gene: TRBV29-1; CDR3aa: SVDGEGSYEQY
j_gene: TRBJ2-2; abundance: .; v_gene: TRBV29-1; CDR3aa: SAARYTGELF
j_gene: TRBJ2-3; abundance: few; v_gene: TRBV5-1; CDR3aa: ASSLSAVEDTQY
j_gene: TRBJ2-5; abundance: .; v_gene: TRBV4-3; CDR3aa: ASSPHMAETQY
j_gene: TRBJ1-5; abundance: few; v_gene: TRBV7-9; CDR3aa: ASSVGIQPQH
j_gene: TRBJ2-5; abundance: few; v_gene: TRBV7-2; CDR3aa: ASIRDRGQETQY
j_gene: TRBJ2-3; abundance: few; v_gene: TRBV7-3; CDR3aa: ASSRAGVDTQY
j_gene: TRBJ2-5; abundance: .; v_gene: TRBV7-9; CDR3aa: ASSLEVRQETQY
j_gene: TRBJ1-1; abundance: .; v_gene: TRBV28; CDR3aa: ASSSWAEAF
j_gene: TRBJ2-7; abundance: .; v_gene: TRBV4-3; CDR3aa: ASSQDKQGTYEQY
j_gene: TRBJ2-1; abundance: .; v_gene: TRBV27; CDR3aa: ASSLSPGERYNEQF
j_gene: TRBJ2-7; abundance: few; v_gene: TRBV7-8; CDR3aa: ASSPGLKQY